This passage covers 27 T cell receptor beta chains from one sample sequenced in a study of shared clonotypes between healthy human individuals. Clones were read by immunoSEQ multiplex PCR, and TCRdb kept only the in-frame ones, dropping some. The sample shows about 1.5 million clones, approximately 97% of them seen only once. The specimen sequenced was naive CD4+ T cells sorted from blood. Subset denoted: CD45RA+ positively selected. These receptor sequences come from a man aged 25 to 40 in good health.

The chain recombines TRBV6-5 with TRBJ1-2; 9 positions agree with TRBD1. Germline V gene sequence: CDR1 MNHEY, CDR2 SVGAGI. V shed 5 bases, J shed 8 bases, and the junction held 12 bases outside the gene matches. The CDR3 runs 15 residues. The CDR3 region is CASSLLLGQGYGYTF. In nucleotides, the CDR3 is TGTGCCAGCAGTCTCCTCTTGGGACAGGGATACGGCTACACCTTC.

The V call is TRBV5-1, the J call TRBJ1-3; 8 bases fit TRBD1. The junction had 7 bases not matched to a gene; V was cut back by 1 base and J by 4 bases. The germline V gene encodes CDR1 SGHRS and CDR2 YFSETQ. This CDR3 is 16 amino acids long. CDR3 in amino acids: CASSLQPRQGGNTIYF. The CDR3 DNA reads as TGCGCCAGCAGCTTGCAACCGAGACAGGGGGGAAACACCATATATTTT.

V usage is TRBV7-2 and J usage is TRBJ1-2, with a possible D match to TRBD1 (5 bases). Trimming took 5 bases from V and 4 from J, leaving 11 bases between them. The CDR3 is made up of 13 amino acids. Germline-derived CDR1 and CDR2 are SGHTA and FQGNSA. For the CDR3, the DNA is TGTGCCAGCAGCCACGGGGGAATCTATGGCTACACCTTC. The encoded protein is CASSHGGIYGYTF.

The gene calls are TRBV18 and TRBJ2-7, with D possibly being TRBD2 (6 bases). The CDR3 spans 13 residues. The V and J ends lost 2 bases and 6 bases respectively, with 11 bases between them. The germline gives CDR1 KGHSH, CDR2 LQKENI. The CDR3 reads CASSPTREREQYF. CDR3 bases: TGTGCCAGCTCACCAACCCGGGAGCGCGAGCAGTACTTC.

The chain couples TRBV28 to TRBJ1-2; D is perhaps TRBD1 (6 bases). The CDR3 consists of 15 residues. Trimming removed 4 bases at V and 0 bases at J, with 12 bases between. Germline CDR1 and CDR2: MDHEN and SYDVKM. Written as DNA, the CDR3 is TGTGCCAGCAGTTCTGGAAACAGGGCTAACTATGGCTACACCTTC. Translated: CASSSGNRANYGYTF.

This chain links TRBV10-1 with TRBJ2-1; 8 bases match TRBD2. Unmatched junction bases numbered 4, after V lost 6 bases and J lost 3 bases. Germline assignment: CDR1 WNHNN and CDR2 SYGVQD (reference sequence). CDR3 size: 14 residues. The CDR3 DNA follows: TGCGCCAGCAGCCCCGGGACTAGCTACAATGAGCAGTTCTTC. This encodes CASSPGTSYNEQFF.

This chain uses TRBV5-1 with TRBJ2-1, with TRBD2 matching 9 bases. V shed 4 bases and J 7 bases; nucleotides not matched to a gene: 12. Germline V CDR1 and CDR2: SGHRS, YFSETQ. This CDR3 has 16 residues. CDR3 protein: CASSRSSGNVGNEQFF. In DNA form, the CDR3 reads TGCGCCAGCAGCCGGTCTAGCGGGAATGTCGGAAATGAGCAGTTCTTC.

The V and J genes are TRBV5-6 and TRBJ1-5; D is ambiguous. Germline assignment: CDR1 SGHDT and CDR2 YYEEEE. The CDR3 loop spans 14 amino acids. Trimming removed 2 bases at V and 0 bases at J, with 6 bases between. DNA of the CDR3: TGTGCCAGCAGCTTCGGAGTTAGCAATCAGCCCCAGCATTTT. Translation gives CASSFGVSNQPQHF.

V usage is TRBV15 and J usage is TRBJ1-2; D is possibly TRBD1 (6 bases). Germline CDR1 is LNHNV and CDR2 is YYDKDF (reference sequence). The CDR3 has 13 amino acids. The germline V and J ends were trimmed by 1 base and 8 bases, with 11 bases remaining between them. The DNA of the CDR3 is TGTGCCACCAGCAGAGGAGGCAGGGGAGGCTACACCTTC. Translating gives CATSRGGRGGYTF.

Points on this clone: The identical CDR3 is also encoded by other nucleotide sequences in the sample. The chain uses TRBV18 and TRBJ2-2; D is unresolved. Germline V gene data show CDR1 as KGHSH and CDR2 as LQKENI. The CDR3 consists of 13 residues. The ends were cut back, 1 base at V and 4 bases at J, with 4 bases in the middle. The CDR3 loop is CASSPRGTGELFF. CDR3 DNA sequence: TGTGCCAGCTCACCACGAGGCACCGGGGAGCTGTTTTTT. Filled out from reference TRBV18 and TRBJ2-2, the complete variable domain reads NAGVMQNPRHLVRRRGQEARLRCSPMKGHSHVYWYRQLPEEGLKFMVYLQKENIIDESGMPKERFSAEFPKEGPSILRIQQVVRGDSAAYFCASSPRGTGELFFGEGSRLTVL.

With regard to this clone: The junction departs from the called germline gene at one end, perhaps through a read error. The genes are TRBV7-7 and TRBJ2-5; D gene ambiguous. Germline V gene sequence: CDR1 SSHAT, CDR2 FNYEAQ (reference sequence). The CDR3 consists of 14 residues. The CDR3 is CASSLSGPGETQYF. CDR3 in DNA: TGTGCTAGCAGCTTAAGTGGTCCGGGCGAGACCCAGTACTTC. The entire variable domain, with the rest obtained from reference TRBV7-7 and TRBJ2-5, is as follows: GAGVSQSPRYKVTKRGQDVTLRCDPISSHATLYWYQQALGQGPEFLTYFNYEAQPDKSGLPSDRFSAERPEGSISTLTIQRTEQRDSAMYRCASSLSGPGETQYFGPGTRLLVL.

The V call is TRBV29-1, the J call TRBJ2-3; the D gene is possibly TRBD2 (6 bases). V was trimmed by 3 bases and J by 3 bases, leaving 16 bases between them. CDR1 is SQVTM and CDR2 is ANQGSEA in the germline V gene. The CDR3 is 15 residues long. CDR3 bases: TGCAGCGTTGATCGACCCCTGGGACTTACAGATACGCAGTATTTT. It encodes CSVDRPLGLTDTQYF.

The rearrangement joins TRBV7-8 to TRBJ1-2; weak D call: TRBD1 (6 bases). The CDR3 totals 15 residues. Deletions cut 3 bases from V and 8 bases from J, with 19 bases between. The germline gives CDR1 SGHVS, CDR2 FQNEAQ. The DNA of the CDR3 is TGTGCCAGCAGCTTGGGTACAGGGCCGTTGGAAGGCTACACCTTC. Protein: CASSLGTGPLEGYTF.

The genes are TRBV6-1 and TRBJ2-2, with 7 nucleotides matching TRBD1. Per germline, CDR1 MNHNS and CDR2 SASEGT. The CDR3 covers 15 residues. J was trimmed by 5 bases and V by 3 bases; bases with no gene match: 6. DNA for the CDR3: TGTGCCAGCAGTGACGAGGGGGCCCCAACCGGGGAGCTGTTTTTT. Protein sequence: CASSDEGAPTGELFF.

The J gene is TRBJ1-1, the V gene TRBV11-3, with D unresolved. CDR3 length: 13 amino acids. CDR1 is SGHNT, CDR2 YENEEA, per germline. The germline V and J ends were trimmed by 0 bases and 11 bases, with 13 bases remaining between them. Here the CDR3 reads CASSLDVKSEAFF. The CDR3 nucleotides read TGTGCCAGCAGCTTAGACGTCAAAAGTGAGGCTTTCTTT.

This clone was counted a single time. The rearrangement uses TRBV11-2 and TRBJ2-3; unclear D gene. Germline V gives CDR1 SGHAT, CDR2 FQNNGV. The CDR3 extends over 12 amino acids. V lost 3 bases, J lost 9 bases, and 10 bases lay in between. The CDR3 region has the DNA TGTGCCAGCAGCTTCGAACAGAACACGCAGTATTTT. The encoded protein is CASSFEQNTQYF.

This rearrangement joins TRBV7-9 to TRBJ1-4, with TRBD1 matching 7 bases. There are 16 residues in the CDR3. V was clipped by 0 bases and J by 0 bases; unmatched bases: 1. Germline assignment: CDR1 SEHNR and CDR2 FQNEAQ (reference sequence). CDR3 DNA: TGTGCCAGCAGCTTAGCAGGGGGCCCAACTAATGAAAAACTGTTTTTT. This translates into CASSLAGGPTNEKLFF. Looking up the rest from reference TRBV7-9 and TRBJ1-4 gives the full variable domain: DTGVSQNPRHKITKRGQNVTFRCDPISEHNRLYWYRQTLGQGPEFLTYFQNEAQLEKSRLLSDRFSAERPKGSFSTLEIQRTEQGDSAMYLCASSLAGGPTNEKLFFGSGTQLSVL.

In this sample, this clone turned up once. V and J are TRBV6-1 and TRBJ1-5, with unresolved D. V was shortened by 10 bases and J by 0 bases, with 13 bases between the two germline ends. Germline CDR1 reads MNHNS; CDR2 reads SASEGT. The CDR3 spans 14 residues. CDR3 nucleotide sequence: TGTGCCACCTCGAGCCAGGTTAGCAATCAGCCCCAGCATTTT. Amino acids: CATSSQVSNQPQHF.

V gene TRBV10-2 combines with J gene TRBJ2-5; 7 positions match TRBD2. J lost 3 bases, V lost 6 bases, and 10 bases had no gene match. Germline loops: CDR1 WSHSY, CDR2 SAAADI. CDR3 length: 15 amino acids. CDR3 sequence: CASRPVWDYEETQYF. The DNA for the CDR3 is TGCGCCAGCAGACCCGTTTGGGACTACGAAGAGACCCAGTACTTC.

The gene calls are TRBV25-1 and TRBJ1-4; D remains ambiguous. Trimming stripped 3 bases from V and 3 bases from J, with 14 bases between. Germline CDR1 reads MGHDK; CDR2 reads SYGVNS. There are 16 residues in the CDR3. CDR3 protein: CASSDPREASNEKLFF. The DNA for the CDR3 is TGTGCCAGCAGTGATCCTCGGGAGGCCTCTAATGAAAAACTGTTTTTT.

The genes are TRBV5-6 and TRBJ1-2; D uncertain. The germline CDR1 and CDR2 sequences are SGHDT and YYEEEE. Trimming pared 5 bases from V and 6 bases from J, leaving 20 bases between. The CDR3 length is 15 residues. Here the CDR3 DNA reads TGTGCCAGCAGACGATACTGGGAGGACTCGAATGGCTACACCTTC. Amino acid sequence: CASRRYWEDSNGYTF.

The rearrangement links TRBV5-4 to TRBJ2-3; 8 nucleotides align to TRBD1. With V trimmed by 4 bases and J by 0 bases, 7 bases remained unmatched. Germline CDR1 reads SGHNT; CDR2 reads YYREEE (reference sequence). This CDR3 is 16 amino acids long. In nucleotides, the CDR3 is TGTGCCAGCAGCCCACCCCGGGACAGGAGCACAGATACGCAGTATTTT. The encoded protein is CASSPPRDRSTDTQYF.

The chain uses TRBV9 and TRBJ2-7; a weak D match, TRBD2 (5 bases). This CDR3 has 16 residues. From germline, CDR1 is SGDLS and CDR2 YYNGEE. Trimming removed 0 bases at V and 3 bases at J, with 16 bases between. In DNA, the CDR3 is TGTGCCAGCAGCGTAGCTGAGGCAGGACTTATCTACGAGCAGTACTTC. This encodes CASSVAEAGLIYEQYF.

This chain links TRBV5-4 with TRBJ2-7; D gene unclear. The CDR3 is made up of 13 amino acids. Germline CDR1 reads SGHNT; CDR2 reads YYREEE (reference sequence). The ends were cut back, 0 bases at V and 4 bases at J, with 8 bases in the middle. CDR3 residues: CASSLVDKYEQYF. The CDR3 nucleotides are TGTGCCAGCAGCTTGGTCGACAAGTACGAGCAGTACTTC.

The chain couples TRBV6-5 to TRBJ1-5; possible D gene TRBD1, 6 bases. CDR3 size: 14 residues. Germline loops: CDR1 MNHEY, CDR2 SVGAGI. Trimming pared 2 bases from V and 4 bases from J, leaving 9 bases between. CDR3 nucleotide sequence: TGTGCCAGCAGTTACGCCGGGACAAATCAGCCCCAGCATTTT. Protein product: CASSYAGTNQPQHF.

This chain links TRBV5-6 with TRBJ2-5; 7 bases align to TRBD1. The V gene's germline CDR1 is SGHDT and CDR2 YYEEEE. The CDR3 extends over 13 amino acids. J lost 4 bases, V lost 7 bases, and 7 bases had no gene match. Here the CDR3 reads CASWDRPSETQYF. The CDR3 nucleotides are TGTGCCAGCTGGGACAGACCCTCAGAGACCCAGTACTTC.

The chain is built from TRBV4-1 and TRBJ2-7, with 8 bases fitting TRBD1. Germline V CDR1 and CDR2: MGHRA, YSYEKL. Losses at the gene ends were 0 bases for V and 0 bases for J; bases not matched to a gene: 7. CDR3 length: 17 amino acids. CDR3 in DNA: TGCGCCAGCAGCCAAGAAGGTGCAGGACAGGGCTCCTACGAGCAGTACTTC. This gives the protein CASSQEGAGQGSYEQYF.